One sample yielded the 8 T cell receptor beta chains listed below, sequenced in a study of T cell clonality in common variable immunodeficiency. The assay was immunoSEQ multiplex PCR, and TCRdb's table has in-frame clones only and misses some. The sample counts about 66,000 clones, none seen once; the ten largest own around 1.7%. The sequencing sample was made of peripheral blood mononuclear cells. These receptors all come from a person aged 18 to 70 in good health.

This clone has ten or more counts. The sequenced fragment ends 3 residues before the CDR3 boundary, so the rest is inferred from the germline J gene. The chain joins TRBV7-3 to TRBJ2-2; perhaps TRBD2 as D (5 bases). Trimming took off 2 bases at V and 4 bases at J, with 14 bases between the two ends. The CDR3 covers 16 residues. Germline values: CDR1 SGHTA, CDR2 FQGTGA. CDR3 DNA, as far as it was read: TGTGCCAGCAGCTTATTGGAGCGGATTACCACCGGGGAG. The encoded protein is CASSLLERITTGE. The CDR3 in full is CASSLLERITTGELFF. The full variable domain, its missing parts supplied by reference TRBV7-3 and TRBJ2-2, is GAGVSQTPSNKVTEKGKYVELRCDPISGHTALYWYRQSLGQGPEFLIYFQGTGAADDSGLPNDRFFAVRPEGSVSTLKIQRTERGDSAVYLCASSLLERITTGELFFGEGSRLTVL.

This clone was seen many times. The read ends 3 residues early relative to the CDR3; the germline J gene fills the gap. The rearrangement links TRBV15 to TRBJ1-5; D not resolved. Germline CDR1 is LNHNV and CDR2 is YYDKDF (reference sequence). The CDR3 runs 15 residues. Trimming pared 0 bases from V and 3 bases from J, leaving 9 bases between. CDR3 region: CATSRDRTSNQPQHF. CDR3 DNA (partial): TGTGCCACCAGCAGAGACAGGACTTCCAATCAGCCC.

This clone has a count of ten or more. Coverage ceases 3 residues before the CDR3 finishes, and the germline J gene fills in the end. The chain joins TRBV5-1 to TRBJ2-4; D is unclear. Germline lookup yields CDR1 SGHRS and CDR2 YFSETQ. CDR3 length: 16 amino acids. With 1 base removed from V and 6 bases from J, the gap between germline ends came to 17 bases. The DNA read from the CDR3 is TGCGCCAGCAGCTTGTCCACCACAGTCCCATCAAACATT. Amino acid sequence: CASSLSTTVPSNI. The CDR3, in full, reads CASSLSTTVPSNIQYF.

This clone was recorded many times. The DNA ends 3 residues before the CDR3 does, and the rest of the CDR3 is filled in from the germline J gene. The J gene is TRBJ1-2, the V gene TRBV19; D is perhaps TRBD1 (5 bases). V lost 3 bases and J 4 bases, leaving 21 bases between the germline ends. The germline gives CDR1 LNHDA, CDR2 SQIVND (reference sequence). The CDR3 extends over 17 amino acids. Incomplete CDR3 DNA: TGTGCCAGTAGTATCTATCTTGGCGGGGCCGCTGGCTATGGC. Protein product: CASSIYLGGAAGYG. The entire CDR3 protein reads CASSIYLGGAAGYGYTF.

This clone came up many times. The CDR3 end lies 3 residues beyond the end of the read and is filled in from the germline J gene. The chain joins TRBV11-2 to TRBJ2-2; no reliable D call. V lost 5 bases, J lost 5 bases, and 12 bases lay in between. Per germline, CDR1 SGHAT and CDR2 FQNNGV. The CDR3 is 14 amino acids. This CDR3 is CASSPRVYTGELFF. The DNA read from the CDR3 is TGTGCCAGCAGCCCCCGGGTCTATACCGGGGAG.

This clone showed up many times. The missing CDR3 end, 3 residues past where the read stops, is filled in from the germline J gene. The rearrangement links TRBV20-1 to TRBJ2-3; 7 bases agree with TRBD2. The CDR3 contains 15 residues. Germline CDR1 is DFQATT and CDR2 is SNEGSKA (reference sequence). The J segment lost 4 bases and the V segment lost 3 bases, leaving 10 bases of the junction unmatched. The CDR3 sequence is CSASSAGVSADTQYF. The covered CDR3 bases are TGCAGTGCTAGTAGTGCGGGAGTTAGCGCAGATACG.

Many counts were recorded for this clone. Coverage ceases 3 residues before the CDR3 finishes, and the germline J gene fills in the end. V and J are TRBV30 and TRBJ1-1; no reliable D call. Trimming shortened V by 4 bases and J by 2 bases, and 14 bases separated the two germline ends. The CDR3 consists of 14 residues. CDR1 GTSNPN and CDR2 SVGIG come from the germline V gene (reference sequence). The CDR3 sequence is CAWTPGLGNTEAFF. The sequenced CDR3 bases are TGTGCCTGGACCCCGGGGTTGGGAAACACTGAA.

This clone has at least ten counts. The read ends 3 residues shy of where the CDR3 ends; the end is completed using the germline J gene. V usage is TRBV19 and J usage is TRBJ1-3; 9 nucleotides line up with TRBD1. Germline V gives CDR1 LNHDA, CDR2 SQIVND (reference sequence). Trimming took 7 bases from V and 4 from J; bases not matched to a gene: 8. CDR3 size: 15 residues. The sequenced part of the CDR3 DNA is TGTGCCAGTACCAAGACAGGGGGTTCGGGAAACACC. This gives the protein CASTKTGGSGNT. The entire CDR3 sequence reads CASTKTGGSGNTIYF.